This T cell receptor beta chain came from a study of blood T cell repertoires in COVID-19 (TCRdb year 2020). In terms of the full investigation: Collaborator samples came from the United States, Italy and Spain and covered acute and convalescent phases of COVID-19. The samples were drawn from the first 160 participants of the ongoing ImmuneRACE study and from roughly 1,300 subjects provided by 6 global collaborators. Deeply sampled blood TCRbeta repertoires from subjects exposed to, actively infected with, or recovered from COVID-19 were included in the dataset. The material from the prospective study consisted of cDNA or gDNA derived from T cells, B-cell-depleted T cells, or PBMCs. HLA class I and class II types, where available, came from metadata supplied by the sample provider rather than from assay-based typing. The sample metadata nearly always contained a de-identified subject ID, COVID-19 status, age in years and sex. A freely available public database, intended as a resource for researchers studying the immune response to SARS-CoV-2, is where the repertoires were released.

Results and caveats for the whole study, not just this receptor: How much clinical and demographic metadata was included differed by source and by participant, and the metadata was provided uncurated.

Trimmed from V: 4 bases; trimmed from J: 4 bases; junction bases lacking a gene match: 4. CDR1 SGHTA and CDR2 FQGNSA are derived from the germline V gene. Including cysteine and phenylalanine, the CDR3 has 14 amino acids. The CDR3 DNA has 42 bases and is translated from base 1. One collaborating source in Seattle enrolled patients while the patients were actively infected and followed the patients over time throughout the course of disease. Each collaborating institution followed its own protocols to collect whole blood in K2EDTA tubes. For TCRbeta analysis, collaborator samples were shipped as frozen whole blood, as isolated PBMCs, or as DNA extracted from either sample type. The immunoSEQ Assay, a bias-controlled multiplex PCR, was used to amplify TCRbeta CDR3 regions from genomic DNA. The original pipeline was this. The number of nucleated cells in each sample was estimated by amplification of reference gene primers within the assay. To quantify the absolute abundance of each unique TCRbeta CDR3 rearrangement, sequence reads were collapsed and filtered. For each sample, productive Simpson clonality was calculated as the square root of Simpson's diversity index over productive rearrangements. TCRdb stores this immuneACCESS table with in-frame sequences only. Part of the clones is absent; in the studies checked, under half of the shortfall reflects unresolved V genes, and no reason is known for the rest. V and J calls and clone size come straight from that table; D and trimming were deduced from the DNA. For this sample there are about 130,000 clones; roughly 80% appear just once. The top ten hold 5% of the sample.

As for this clone: Its antigen is currently not known. Nothing much larger sits one base from this clone, and base qualities are not available. Different DNA sequences within this sample yield the same CDR3.

The V and J genes are TRBV7-2 and TRBJ2-7, with 10 bases aligning to TRBD1. This TCR came from a woman aged 70-85 years with COVID-19, enrolled during active disease. Sequenced sample: peripheral blood. The nucleotide sequence is given as TGTGCCAGCAGCTGGGGACAGGGGCTGTACGAGCAGTACTTC. This encodes CASSWGQGLYEQYF.